The T cell receptor beta chain described here comes from a study of blood T cells in healthy people across ages. PCR was performed a second time for about 6 to 12 cycles using a sample-barcoded 5' primer and a J-beta primer mix. TCRdb re-derived calls from the 5' RACE reads in MiXCR, one entry per CDR3 protein. The repertoire consists of approximately 800,000 distinct CDR3 sequences, with 36% occurring once and the leading ten covering over 10%. Broader study findings: Estimated diversity across one million T cells was deemed an underestimate. Compared with aged donors, long-lived donors showed fewer expanded clones, suggesting selection.

Aged about 6 to 90, donors were systemically healthy Caucasians from Russia. Roughly 10 milliliters was the volume of peripheral blood drawn from each donor. The CDR3 has 15 residues. From germline, CDR1 is SGHTA and CDR2 FQGNSA. Losses at the gene ends were 3 bases for V and 13 bases for J; bases not matched to a gene: 8. This clonotype came up a few times. The antigen is not known. The source is a man between 18 and 35 years old in good health. The V gene is TRBV7-2, the J gene TRBJ2-3; 15 bases are shared with TRBD2. The sequenced sample was blood. This CDR3 reads CASSFFRTSGGAEYF. CDR3 in DNA: TGTGCCAGCAGCTTTTTTAGGACTAGCGGGGGGGCGGAGTATTTT. The full variable domain, its missing parts supplied by reference TRBV7-2 and TRBJ2-3, is GAGVSQSPSNKVTEKGKDVELRCDPISGHTALYWYRQSLGQGLEFLIYFQGNSAPDKSGLPSDRFSAERTGGSVSTLTIQRTQQEDSAVYLCASSFFRTSGGAEYFGPGTRLTVL.